These T cell receptor beta chains were read from a single sample in a study of blood T cells in healthy people across ages. In TCRdb, the 5' RACE reads were re-called with MiXCR into one record per CDR3 protein. The sample lists over 950,000 distinct CDR3 sequences, roughly 51% occurring once. Sequencing was performed on blood. The receptors here all came from a woman aged 60-75 years in good health. Both conserved end residues are part of each CDR3. The order of the fields is J gene, V gene, clone size, CDR3 length, D gene, CDR3 protein, CDR3 DNA. A D gene is named only where the DNA matches it firmly. Clone sizes are given selectively: once, few, many, or a class where the clone is expanded.

TRBJ2-5 TRBV9 many 15 . CASSATGSSGETQYF TGTGCCAGCAGCGCAACAGGATCCTCGGGGGAGACCCAGTACTTC
TRBJ2-7 TRBV27 . 17 . CASSLFPVASSYNEQYF TGTGCCAGCAGTTTATTCCCGGTGGCTAGCTCCTACAATGAGCAGTACTTC
TRBJ2-5 TRBV29-1 . 13 . CSVDVGQTETQYF TGCAGCGTTGACGTCGGACAGACGGAGACCCAGTACTTC
TRBJ2-7 TRBV2 . 14 . CASKGEGAAYEQYF TGTGCCAGCAAGGGGGAGGGAGCGGCCTACGAGCAGTACTTC
TRBJ1-2 TRBV5-1 once 17 . CASSFLTGTSEFYGYTF TGCGCCAGCAGCTTCCTAACCGGGACATCTGAATTCTATGGCTACACCTTC
TRBJ2-3 TRBV28 . 15 . CASSPRGRGTDTQYF TGTGCCAGCAGCCCTCGGGGACGGGGCACAGATACGCAGTATTTT
TRBJ1-4 TRBV4-1 . 14 . CASSYSATNEKLFF TGCGCCAGCAGTTACAGTGCAACTAATGAAAAACTGTTTTTT
TRBJ2-5 TRBV7-9 . 14 . CASSLRQNQETQYF TGTGCCAGCAGCTTACGACAGAACCAAGAGACCCAGTACTTC
TRBJ2-1 TRBV5-1 . 15 . CASSLEGGTTSEQFF TGCGCCAGCAGCTTGGAGGGAGGGACAACAAGCGAGCAGTTCTTC
TRBJ2-1 TRBV29-1 . 14 . CSVSPGSSYNEQFF TGCAGCGTTTCCCCGGGGAGCTCCTACAATGAGCAGTTCTTC
TRBJ2-5 TRBV5-1 few 13 TRBD1 CASSRQGEETQYF TGTGCCAGCAGTCGTCAGGGGGAGGAGACCCAGTACTTC
TRBJ1-4 TRBV20-1 once 15 . CSARVPGPFDEKLFF TGCAGTGCTAGAGTACCGGGACCGTTCGATGAAAAACTGTTTTTT
TRBJ2-1 TRBV29-1 . 12 TRBD2 CSAVAGLNEQFF TGCAGCGCCGTAGCGGGACTGAATGAGCAGTTCTTC
TRBJ2-7 TRBV18 once 15 . CASSPSPRSSYEQYF TGTGCCAGCTCACCTTCCCCTCGGAGCTCCTACGAGCAGTACTTC
TRBJ2-7 TRBV20-1 once 13 TRBD2 CSARPAGKYEQYF TGCAGTGCTAGACCAGCGGGGAAGTACGAGCAGTACTTC
TRBJ2-7 TRBV2 . 14 TRBD1 CASSGQGQGYEQYF TGTGCCAGCAGTGGCCAGGGACAGGGCTACGAGCAGTACTTC
TRBJ1-3 TRBV5-1 . 16 TRBD1 CASSGNPDRAGNTIYF TGCGCCAGCAGCGGAAACCCGGACAGGGCTGGAAACACCATATATTTT
TRBJ2-3 TRBV6-2/TRBV6-3 . 13 . CATTPAGTDTQYF TGTGCCACCACACCTGCCGGCACAGATACGCAGTATTTT
TRBJ2-3 TRBV3-1 . 15 . CASSPTASSTDTQYF TGTGCCAGCAGCCCAACAGCCTCTAGCACAGATACGCAGTATTTT
TRBJ2-1 TRBV27 . 14 . CASSAVAAHNEQFF TGTGCCAGCTCGGCGGTAGCGGCCCACAATGAGCAGTTCTTC
TRBJ1-2 TRBV7-9 few 13 TRBD1 CASRPGQGWGYTF TGTGCCAGCAGGCCCGGACAGGGTTGGGGCTACACCTTC
TRBJ2-4 TRBV20-1 . 15 TRBD1 CSASNQGQAGNIQYF TGCAGTGCTAGCAACCAAGGACAGGCGGGAAACATTCAGTACTTC
TRBJ2-1 TRBV20-1 once 15 TRBD1 CGARDRTGWRDEQFF TGCGGTGCTAGAGATAGGACAGGTTGGCGGGATGAGCAGTTCTTC
TRBJ2-7 TRBV12-3/TRBV12-4 . 18 TRBD2 CASSTTLGLAGISYEQYF TGTGCCAGCAGTACGACCCTGGGACTAGCGGGTATCTCCTACGAGCAGTACTTC
TRBJ2-7 TRBV6-6 few 15 . CASIRDTQFSYEQYF TGTGCCAGCATCCGGGACACACAATTCTCCTACGAGCAGTACTTC
TRBJ2-4 TRBV5-1 . 13 . CASSITGPREQYF TGCGCCAGCAGCATAACAGGACCTAGAGAGCAGTACTTC
TRBJ2-5 TRBV29-1 few 15 . CSVEDLPGSSETQYF TGCAGCGTTGAAGATCTCCCAGGGAGTAGTGAGACCCAGTACTTC
TRBJ2-7 TRBV5-1 few 14 . CASSLSEHLYEQYF TGCGCCAGCAGCTTGTCGGAGCACCTCTACGAGCAGTACTTC
TRBJ2-7 TRBV11-2 . 14 . CASSLDRLPSEQYF TGTGCCAGCAGCCTCGATCGACTCCCCTCCGAGCAGTACTTC
TRBJ2-5 TRBV20-1 few 12 . CSAPLRGETQYF TGCAGTGCTCCATTGAGAGGAGAGACCCAGTACTTC
TRBJ2-5 TRBV20-1 . 11 . CSRAGQETQYF TGCAGTAGGGCAGGACAAGAGACCCAGTACTTC
TRBJ2-1 TRBV29-1 many 14 TRBD1 CSVAGGQTYNEQFF TGCAGCGTTGCAGGGGGCCAAACCTACAATGAGCAGTTCTTC
TRBJ1-4 TRBV5-1 few 15 TRBD1 CASSPGQGQNEKLFF TGCGCCAGCAGCCCAGGACAGGGGCAAAATGAAAAACTGTTTTTT
TRBJ2-5 TRBV7-2 . 15 . CASSLQGPIKETQYF TGTGCCAGCAGCCTACAGGGACCAATAAAAGAGACCCAGTACTTC
TRBJ2-1 TRBV20-1 many 14 TRBD2 CSAHTSGSENEQFF TGCAGTGCGCACACTAGCGGGAGTGAGAATGAGCAGTTCTTC
TRBJ1-1 TRBV7-3 once 15 . CASSLSGGAYTEAFF TGTGCCAGCAGCTTATCGGGAGGGGCTTACACTGAAGCTTTCTTT
TRBJ2-1 TRBV20-1 few 16 TRBD2 CSASRASGSVDNEQFF TGCAGTGCTAGTAGGGCTAGCGGGAGTGTTGACAATGAGCAGTTCTTC
TRBJ2-3 TRBV7-6 many 15 TRBD2 CASSSGLAVTDTQYF TGTGCCAGCAGCTCAGGACTAGCGGTCACAGATACGCAGTATTTT
TRBJ2-5 TRBV27 . 14 . CASSFAGLQETQYF TGTGCCAGCAGTTTCGCAGGCCTACAAGAGACCCAGTACTTC
TRBJ2-5 TRBV12-3/TRBV12-4 once 16 TRBD2 CASSLSRRREKETQYF TGTGCCAGCAGTTTATCCCGGCGGCGGGAGAAGGAGACCCAGTACTTC
TRBJ2-5 TRBV9 many 16 . CASSPRWKGLQETQYF TGTGCCAGCAGCCCACGTTGGAAAGGATTGCAAGAGACCCAGTACTTC
TRBJ1-2 TRBV12-3/TRBV12-4 few 13 . CASSSFTNYGYTF TGTGCCAGCAGTAGCTTTACTAACTATGGCTACACCTTC
TRBJ2-2 TRBV25-1 . 14 . CASSGTSLTGELFF TGTGCCAGCAGTGGCACTAGTTTGACCGGGGAGCTGTTTTTT
TRBJ2-5 TRBV7-9 once 11 . CASSLGNVQYF TGTGCCAGCAGCTTGGGAAATGTGCAGTACTTC
TRBJ2-1 TRBV7-2 few 19 TRBD2 CASSARVWGQREVGNEQFF TGTGCCAGCAGCGCGCGCGTTTGGGGGCAGCGGGAGGTCGGCAATGAGCAGTTCTTC